These 20 T cell receptor beta chains were sequenced from one sample in a study of patients and donors after allogeneic stem cell transplantation. TCRdb passed the RT-PCR reads through MiXCR, listing each CDR3 protein once. The sample gives about 87,000 distinct CDR3 sequences, 5% of which show up once; about 3% is in the top ten. Material: blood, either unsorted or a sorted T cell fraction (not recorded which). These receptors all stem from a human donor who was either an allogeneic HSCT recipient or a stem cell or donor lymphocyte infusion donor (not recorded which). It is not recorded whose cells these are; they may come from a transplant donor.

This clonotype was counted ten times or more. V and J are TRBV3-1 and TRBJ1-5; 10 nucleotides align to TRBD1. Germline V gene sequence: CDR1 LGHDT, CDR2 YNNKEL (reference sequence). This CDR3 region has 17 residues. V lost 1 base to trimming and J lost 6 bases; unmatched junction nucleotides: 9. The CDR3 sequence is CASSQGDGTGVIQPQHF. In DNA form, the CDR3 reads TGTGCCAGCAGCCAAGGTGACGGGACAGGGGTTATTCAGCCCCAGCATTTT.

This clonotype appeared a few times. The J gene is TRBJ1-1, the V gene TRBV2; TRBD1 is a possible D gene (6 bases). Trimming shortened V by 8 bases and J by 2 bases, and 15 bases separated the two germline ends. This CDR3 comprises 14 residues. The V gene's germline CDR1 is SNHLY and CDR2 FYNNEI. CDR3 nucleotides: TGTGCCAGCCAGAGGACAGACTCAAACACTGAAGCTTTCTTT. Translated, it gives CASQRTDSNTEAFF.

The rearrangement links TRBV11-2 to TRBJ2-7; 10 positions match TRBD1. Germline V gene lookup returns CDR1 SGHAT and CDR2 FQNNGV. The V and J ends lost 7 bases and 3 bases, in that order; junction bases with no gene match: 18. The CDR3 sequence is 18 residues long. The CDR3 bases are TGTGCCAGCACCCCCCTCAGCCGGGACAGGGGTGAGGGCTACGAGCAGTACTTC. Its protein is CASTPLSRDRGEGYEQYF. The variable domain in full, with the rest retrieved from reference TRBV11-2 and TRBJ2-7, is EAGVAQSPRYKIIEKRQSVAFWCNPISGHATLYWYQQILGQGPKLLIQFQNNGVVDDSQLPKDRFSAERLKGVDSTLKIQPAKLEDSAVYLCASTPLSRDRGEGYEQYFGPGTRLTVT.

In its sample, this clonotype was seen many times. V and J are TRBV2 and TRBJ1-1; possibly TRBD1 for D (6 bases). The CDR3 has 14 amino acids. Between the trimmed V and J ends, which lost 4 bases and 2 bases, there was a span of 11 bases. Germline CDR1 and CDR2: SNHLY and FYNNEI. The CDR3 is CASSGQAGNTEAFF. DNA for the CDR3: TGTGCCAGCAGTGGACAGGCGGGTAACACTGAAGCTTTCTTT.

This clonotype came up many times. The chain joins TRBV27 to TRBJ2-1; weak D call: TRBD2 (6 bases). The germline gives CDR1 MNHEY, CDR2 SMNVEV (reference sequence). V shed 0 bases and J shed 3 bases, with 6 bases lying between them. The CDR3 has 14 amino acids. This CDR3 is CASSLSGSYNEQFF. The DNA for the CDR3 is TGTGCCAGCAGTTTATCCGGGAGCTACAATGAGCAGTTCTTC.

This clonotype showed up just a few times. The J gene is TRBJ2-5, the V gene TRBV12-2; the tabulated D call, TRBD2, remains unverified against the DNA. TRBV12-2 is listed as a pseudogene. This CDR3 is built from 17 residues. Here the CDR3 DNA reads TGTGCAAGTCGCCTCCTATGGCGGGAGGGCCCTGGGGAGACCCAGTACTTC. This codes for CASRLLWREGPGETQYF.

This clonotype was seen at least ten times. The V gene is TRBV7-8, the J gene TRBJ2-2; 9 nucleotides align to TRBD2. The CDR3 totals 18 residues. J was trimmed by 2 bases and V by 4 bases; bases with no gene match: 11. Per the germline V gene, CDR1 is SGHVS and CDR2 is FQNEAQ. This CDR3 is CASSSPQRGAINTGELFF. DNA of the CDR3: TGTGCCAGCAGCTCGCCCCAGCGGGGGGCTATTAACACCGGGGAGCTGTTTTTT. The variable domain in full, with the rest retrieved from reference TRBV7-8 and TRBJ2-2, is GAGVSQSPRYKVAKRGQDVALRCDPISGHVSLFWYQQALGQGPEFLTYFQNEAQLDKSGLPSDRFFAERPEGSVSTLKIQRTQQEDSAVYLCASSSPQRGAINTGELFFGEGSRLTVL.

In its sample, this clonotype was seen many times. The chain combines TRBV20-1 with TRBJ2-7; 7 positions match TRBD2. Germline V gene data show CDR1 as DFQATT and CDR2 as SNEGSKA (reference sequence). CDR3 length equals 14 residues. Germline trimming cut 5 bases from V and 0 bases from J; bases unmatched to any gene: 7. The DNA of the CDR3 is TGCAGTGCTGCCGGGACTACCTTCTCCTACGAGCAGTACTTC. This sequence encodes CSAAGTTFSYEQYF.

This clonotype was found many times. This rearrangement joins TRBV11-2 to TRBJ2-3, with D unresolved. CDR1 SGHAT and CDR2 FQNNGV come from the germline V gene. The length of the CDR3 is 14 residues. V lost 0 bases and J lost 5, with 9 bases in between. CDR3 sequence (DNA): TGTGCCAGCAGCTTAGACATCCTACTAGATACGCAGTATTTT. Its protein is CASSLDILLDTQYF.

The chain couples TRBV11-2 to TRBJ2-3; 9 bases are a match to TRBD2. The CDR3 runs to 15 residues. J gave up 6 bases and V 5 bases, and 9 bases lay outside the gene matches. Germline lookup yields CDR1 SGHAT and CDR2 FQNNGV. The CDR3 nucleotides are TGTGCCAGCAGCCCCTCTAGCGGGGTGGGCGATACGCAGTATTTT. This codes for CASSPSSGVGDTQYF.

The V and J genes are TRBV20-1 and TRBJ1-6; the match to TRBD1 covers 10 bases. J was trimmed by 13 bases and V by 3 bases; bases with no gene match: 6. Germline CDR1 DFQATT, CDR2 SNEGSKA (reference sequence). The CDR3 contains 13 residues. The CDR3 DNA follows: TGCAGTGCTAGGAGGGACAGGGGAACCCCCCTCCACTTT. This translates into CSARRDRGTPLHF.

The chain employs TRBV28 and TRBJ1-3, with TRBD1 as a possible D gene (6 bases). Trimming removed 8 bases at V and 3 bases at J, with 14 bases between. The CDR3 runs 14 residues. Germline lookup yields CDR1 MDHEN and CDR2 SYDVKM. CDR3: CASHPTGFGNTIYF. CDR3 sequence (DNA): TGTGCCAGCCACCCCACAGGGTTTGGAAACACCATATATTTT. The full variable domain, in which reference TRBV28 and TRBJ1-3 provide the parts outside the CDR3, is DVKVTQSSRYLVKRTGEKVFLECVQDMDHENMFWYRQDPGLGLRLIYFSYDVKMKEKGDIPEGYSVSREKKERFSLILESASTNQTSMYLCASHPTGFGNTIYFGEGSWLTVV.

The table lists this clonotype with many counts. The chain couples TRBV9 to TRBJ1-2; possible D gene TRBD1, 5 bases. Trimming took 0 bases from V and 5 from J, leaving 17 bases between them. The CDR3 spans 16 residues. CDR1 is SGDLS and CDR2 is YYNGEE in the germline V gene. In DNA, the CDR3 is TGTGCCAGCAGCGTAGGCGCGGGGCCAGGACGTTATGGCTACACCTTC. Encoded protein: CASSVGAGPGRYGYTF.

This clonotype was counted a few times. This sequence joins TRBV7-8 and TRBJ1-1, with D possibly being TRBD1 (6 bases). V lost 5 bases, J lost 0 bases, and 16 bases lay in between. CDR3 size: 16 residues. Germline V lookup: CDR1 SGHVS, CDR2 FQNEAQ. Written as DNA, the CDR3 is TGTGCCAGCAGCGTCCGCGGGGGGGCGGTGAACACTGAAGCTTTCTTT. This codes for CASSVRGGAVNTEAFF.

This clonotype was recorded many times. This sequence joins TRBV7-2 and TRBJ2-1; D unresolved. Trimming removed 7 bases from V and 6 bases from J, with 10 bases in between. Germline V gives CDR1 SGHTA, CDR2 FQGNSA. The CDR3 has 12 amino acids. As DNA, the CDR3 is TGTGCCAGCACTCGAAGTGGCAATGAGCAGTTCTTC. Residues: CASTRSGNEQFF.

This clonotype was counted ten times or more. The V and J genes are TRBV5-1 and TRBJ2-3, with D perhaps assigned TRBD1 or TRBD2 (6 bases each). V lost 4 bases and J lost 5, with 14 bases in between. The germline V gene encodes CDR1 SGHRS and CDR2 YFSETQ. CDR3 length equals 14 residues. The CDR3 protein is CASSRRGAEDTQYF. In DNA form, the CDR3 reads TGCGCCAGCAGCAGAAGGGGGGCAGAAGATACGCAGTATTTT.

The chain has TRBV7-2 and TRBJ1-2; maybe TRBD1 (5 bases). Germline V CDR1 and CDR2: SGHTA, FQGNSA. This CDR3 is built from 15 residues. V was trimmed by 7 bases and J by 5 bases, leaving 20 bases between them. DNA of the CDR3: TGTGCCAGCACCCCCGGCGGCAGGGCAGCGTATGGCTACACCTTC. As protein: CASTPGGRAAYGYTF.

The chain uses TRBV28 and TRBJ2-2; 9 bases are a match to TRBD1. Losses at the gene ends were 5 bases for V and 4 bases for J; bases not matched to a gene: 8. CDR3 length: 16 amino acids. Per germline, CDR1 MDHEN and CDR2 SYDVKM. In nucleotides, the CDR3 is TGTGCCAGCAGTCGGTGGACAGGGGCGGGCACCGGGGAGCTGTTTTTT. Its translation is CASSRWTGAGTGELFF.

This clonotype was picked up many times. The chain carries TRBV19 and TRBJ2-7, with D possibly TRBD1 on 6 matching bases. The V and J ends lost 5 bases and 3 bases respectively, with 14 bases between them. This CDR3 is built from 14 residues. The germline V gene has CDR1 LNHDA and CDR2 SQIVND (reference sequence). The CDR3, as DNA: TGTGCCAGTAGTGCCACAGGGCTGAACTACGAGCAGTACTTC. This translates into CASSATGLNYEQYF.

This clonotype was counted many times. The rearrangement uses TRBV12-3 or TRBV12-4 and TRBJ1-5, with TRBD1 matching over 7 bases. The CDR3 consists of 13 residues. V gave up 3 bases and J gave up 6 bases; unmatched junction bases: 2. The CDR3 spells CASSLTGSQPQHF. The DNA of the CDR3 is TGTGCCAGCAGTTTGACAGGGAGTCAGCCCCAGCATTTT.